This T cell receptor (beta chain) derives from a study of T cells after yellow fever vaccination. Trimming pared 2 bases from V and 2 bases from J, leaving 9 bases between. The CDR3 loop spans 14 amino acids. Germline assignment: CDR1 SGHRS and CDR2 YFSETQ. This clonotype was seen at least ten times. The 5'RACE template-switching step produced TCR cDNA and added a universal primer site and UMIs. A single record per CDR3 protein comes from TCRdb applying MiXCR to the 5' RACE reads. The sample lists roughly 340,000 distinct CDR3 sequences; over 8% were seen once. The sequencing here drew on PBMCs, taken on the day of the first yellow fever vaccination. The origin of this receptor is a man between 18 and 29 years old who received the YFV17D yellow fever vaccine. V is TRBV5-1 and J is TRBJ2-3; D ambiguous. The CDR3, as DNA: TGCGCCAGCAGCTTTGACGGATCCACAGATACGCAGTATTTT. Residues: CASSFDGSTDTQYF.